One sample yielded the 21 T cell receptor beta chains listed below, sequenced in a study of blood T cell repertoires in COVID-19. Assay: immunoSEQ multiplex PCR; the TCRdb copy retains only in-frame clones and omits some. The table shows around 200,000 clones, with 85% to 90% occurring only once. Sequencing used peripheral blood. The receptors come from a man over 45 with acute or convalescent COVID-19.

This rearrangement joins TRBV4-2 to TRBJ1-5, with 10 bases fitting TRBD1. CDR1 is LGHNA, CDR2 YNFKEQ, per germline. V dropped 4 bases and J dropped 11; count of bases not matched to a gene: 11. This CDR3 has 15 amino acids. For the CDR3, the DNA is TGTGCCAGCAGCCCCTCGACAGGGGGCGGCTCGTCCCAGCATTTT. Residues: CASSPSTGGGSSQHF.

The rearrangement links TRBV4-2 to TRBJ2-5; 9 bases are a match to TRBD2. Germline lookup yields CDR1 LGHNA and CDR2 YNFKEQ. The CDR3 contains 16 residues. With V trimmed by 0 bases and J by 1 base, 3 bases remained unmatched. The CDR3 DNA reads TGTGCCAGCAGCCAAGACGGTAGCGGGGGCCAAGAGACCCAGTACTTC. Translated: CASSQDGSGGQETQYF.

The sample holds one count of this clone. This chain joins TRBV4-1 and TRBJ1-5, with no clear D. The V end was cut by 1 base, the J end by 7 bases, with 8 bases between. The CDR3 extends over 13 amino acids. The germline V gene encodes CDR1 MGHRA and CDR2 YSYEKL. The CDR3 DNA sequence: TGCGCCAGCAGCCAAGCGATTGGCCAGCCCCAGCATTTT. Encoded protein: CASSQAIGQPQHF.

The chain recombines TRBV10-2 with TRBJ1-1; 7 bases are shared with TRBD1. This CDR3 has 15 amino acids. The junction had 7 bases not matched to a gene; V was cut back by 6 bases and J by 0 bases. CDR1 and CDR2 (germline): WSHSY, SAAADI. The CDR3 sequence is CASSRAGQLNTEAFF. The CDR3, as DNA: TGCGCCAGCAGCCGGGCGGGACAGTTGAACACTGAAGCTTTCTTT.

This chain links TRBV12-3 or TRBV12-4 with TRBJ1-2; 7 bases are shared with TRBD1. The length of the CDR3 is 13 residues. V lost 5 bases to trimming and J lost 8 bases; unmatched junction nucleotides: 8. CDR3: CASSPRTGGGYTF. Written as DNA, the CDR3 is TGTGCCAGCAGTCCGAGGACAGGAGGCGGCTACACCTTC.

The gene calls are TRBV2 and TRBJ1-2; 9 bases align to TRBD1. V was clipped by 7 bases and J by 4 bases; unmatched bases: 4. The CDR3 contains 13 residues. The germline CDR1 and CDR2 sequences are SNHLY and FYNNEI. CDR3 nucleotide sequence: TGTGCCAGCATGGGACAGGGCCCCTATGGCTACACCTTC. This sequence encodes CASMGQGPYGYTF.

This clone was seen just once. This sequence joins TRBV12-3 or TRBV12-4 and TRBJ1-6, with 9 bases fitting TRBD1. There are 13 residues in the CDR3. V trimming: 5 bases; J trimming: 13 bases; junction bases outside the gene matches: 6. The CDR3 DNA is TGTGCCAGCAGTCAGGGACAGGGCAAGCCCCTCCACTTT. Translated: CASSQGQGKPLHF.

This chain joins TRBV27 and TRBJ1-2, with D uncertain. The CDR3 covers 14 residues. Trimming took 5 bases from V and 0 from J, leaving 10 bases between them. Germline-derived CDR1 and CDR2 are MNHEY and SMNVEV (reference sequence). The CDR3 bases are TGTGCCAGCAGTCTGTTCGGGACTAACTATGGCTACACCTTC. It specifies CASSLFGTNYGYTF.

The rearrangement uses TRBV6-5 and TRBJ1-2, with TRBD1 as a possible D gene (5 bases). The CDR3 is made up of 14 amino acids. V was pared by 0 bases and J by 12 bases, with 17 bases between. Germline V CDR1 and CDR2: MNHEY, SVGAGI. CDR3 in DNA: TGTGCCAGCAGTTACTCGGGGCAGAACCTCCATCACACCTTC. Its translation is CASSYSGQNLHHTF.

The chain carries TRBV7-9 and TRBJ1-1; no clear D. From germline, CDR1 is SEHNR and CDR2 FQNEAQ (reference sequence). This CDR3 has 12 amino acids. V lost 4 bases and J lost 8, with 11 bases in between. The CDR3: CASSSALGEAFF. The CDR3 bases are TGTGCCAGCAGCTCGGCCCTGGGCGAAGCTTTCTTT.

This clone has only one observation. The rearrangement uses TRBV7-9 and TRBJ1-2; tentative D call: TRBD1 (5 bases). Germline values: CDR1 SEHNR, CDR2 FQNEAQ (reference sequence). The V gene lost 2 bases and the J gene lost 0 bases, with 10 bases spanning the gap. CDR3 length: 15 residues. The CDR3 reads CASSLIGRANYGYTF. The CDR3 bases are TGTGCCAGCAGCTTAATTGGCAGGGCTAACTATGGCTACACCTTC.

This clone was detected many times. The rearrangement joins TRBV19 to TRBJ1-2; the match to TRBD1 covers 9 bases. The CDR3 has 12 amino acids. Germline CDR1 reads LNHDA; CDR2 reads SQIVND (reference sequence). The J segment lost 4 bases and the V segment lost 6 bases, leaving 0 bases of the junction unmatched. In nucleotides, the CDR3 is TGTGCCAGTAGGACAGGGGGCTATGGCTACACCTTC. It is translated as CASRTGGYGYTF.

The V call is TRBV2, the J call TRBJ1-6, with TRBD1 matching over 10 bases. Germline CDR1 SNHLY, CDR2 FYNNEI. The CDR3 extends over 15 amino acids. V dropped 3 bases and J dropped 10; count of bases not matched to a gene: 6. The CDR3 spells CASSEDRTGGSPLHF. DNA for the CDR3: TGTGCCAGCAGTGAGGACCGGACAGGGGGGTCACCCCTCCACTTT.

The chain combines TRBV19 with TRBJ1-2; D unresolved. The ends were cut back, 4 bases at V and 0 bases at J, with 15 bases in the middle. Germline values: CDR1 LNHDA, CDR2 SQIVND (reference sequence). The CDR3 consists of 16 residues. The CDR3 loop reads CASSNPNRRTNYGYTF. In DNA form, the CDR3 reads TGTGCCAGTAGTAATCCAAACAGACGAACTAACTATGGCTACACCTTC.

The V gene is TRBV25-1, the J gene TRBJ2-1, with D uncertain. Trimming left V 4 bases short and J 16 bases short, with 14 bases between. Looked up from germline, CDR1 is MGHDK and CDR2 is SYGVNS. The CDR3 extends over 11 amino acids. CDR3 sequence reads: CASSASSRPFF. As DNA, the CDR3 is TGTGCCAGCAGTGCCTCTAGTCGACCTTTCTTC.

The chain uses TRBV6-4 and TRBJ2-3, with 8 bases identical to TRBD1. Germline values: CDR1 MRHNA, CDR2 SNTAGT. The V segment lost 3 bases and the J segment 5 bases; nucleotides outside the gene matches: 7. The CDR3 spans 15 residues. CDR3 sequence (DNA): TGTGCCAGCAGTGAGGAGACAGGGGTCGGAGATACGCAGTATTTT. Protein product: CASSEETGVGDTQYF.

The V gene is TRBV16, the J gene TRBJ2-2; D may be TRBD2 (5 bases). Germline-derived CDR1 and CDR2 are KGHSY and FQNENV. V was cut by 0 bases and J by 5 bases, with 7 bases left in between. This CDR3 region has 14 residues. CDR3 coding DNA: TGTGCCAGCAGCCAATCTCGGGGAACCGGGGAGCTGTTTTTT. It codes for CASSQSRGTGELFF.

The V call is TRBV9, the J call TRBJ1-2; TRBD1 might be the D (6 bases). Trimming removed 0 bases at V and 8 bases at J, with 20 bases between. Germline V CDR1 and CDR2: SGDLS, YYNGEE. This CDR3 spans 16 amino acids. CDR3 residues: CASSVAGVARGGGYTF. The DNA for the CDR3 is TGTGCCAGCAGCGTAGCGGGGGTAGCCCGGGGGGGCGGCTACACCTTC.

V usage is TRBV6-5 and J usage is TRBJ1-5; D perhaps matches TRBD1 (5 bases). This CDR3 contains 13 residues. With 7 bases removed from V and 6 bases from J, the gap between germline ends came to 13 bases. Germline loops: CDR1 MNHEY, CDR2 SVGAGI. The CDR3 spells CASKGIGGQPQHF. The CDR3 DNA is TGTGCCAGCAAGGGGATCGGGGGTCAGCCCCAGCATTTT.

The V gene is TRBV5-1, the J gene TRBJ1-1, with D tentatively TRBD1 (5 bases). With 4 bases removed from V and 1 base from J, the gap between germline ends came to 23 bases. The CDR3 is made up of 18 amino acids. Looked up from germline, CDR1 is SGHRS and CDR2 is YFSETQ. CDR3 in DNA: TGCGCCAGCAGCGGAAACAGGTCCATCCTCCACCGGAACACTGAAGCTTTCTTT. It codes for CASSGNRSILHRNTEAFF. The variable domain in full, with the rest retrieved from reference TRBV5-1 and TRBJ1-1, is KAGVTQTPRYLIKTRGQQVTLSCSPISGHRSVSWYQQTPGQGLQFLFEYFSETQRNKGNFPGRFSGRQFSNSRSEMNVSTLELGDSALYLCASSGNRSILHRNTEAFFGQGTRLTVV.

The CDR3, as DNA: TGTGCCAGCAGCGTAGCTACAGAGAACTATGGCTACACCTTC. Its translation: CASSVATENYGYTF. V is TRBV9 and J is TRBJ1-2, with D hard to call. CDR3 length equals 14 residues. Germline loops: CDR1 SGDLS, CDR2 YYNGEE. The V and J ends lost 0 bases and 2 bases respectively, with 8 bases between them.